The following is a T cell receptor (beta chain) sequence with its context. This clonotype was observed a few times. Its antigen has not been determined. No much larger clone is present one base from it, and per-base qualities are unavailable. The data were taken from a study (dated by TCRdb to between 2014 and 2017). About the investigation overall: The study examined whether tumor-infiltrating Tregs in breast cancer are drawn from blood Tregs or arise in situ by conversion from other CD4+ T cell subsets.

Cells that were CD4+CD25+CD127-/low were isolated as Tregs. Tregs, naive and memory CD4+ T cells from tumor, blood and ipsilateral draining lymph nodes of a few breast cancer patients underwent full-length TCR alpha and beta sequencing. Tumor tissue and lymph nodes obtained by ipsilateral axillary dissection were perfused with PBS, cut into small pieces and digested using collagenase I and hyaluronidase. FACS confirmed that the sorted cell populations were more than 90% pure. Full-length TCR variable regions were amplified by 5' RACE PCR with constant-region reverse primers, and semi-nested PCR with Nested Universal Primer A was subsequently performed. Using the ReliaPrep RNA Cell Miniprep System, total RNA was extracted, and the SMARTer RACE 5'/3' Kit was then used to reverse transcribe the RNA into 5'RACE-ready cDNA. Multiplex adaptors were used to barcode full-length TCR alpha and beta libraries, and the barcoded libraries were sequenced on an Illumina MiSeq. In the paper's pipeline: Sequencing data were pooled across the five patients for each of nine subset-tissue groups and compared by unsupervised clustering of TCR gene usage. The Morisita-Horn index was used to calculate repertoire similarity, with shared sequences weighted according to their contribution to each repertoire. The raw public reads went through TCRdb reprocessing: fastp at Q25, MiXCR clone calling, in-frame beta chains kept. Rows matching on CDR3 protein sequence are summarized as one entry with the most common DNA and genes. The authors' filters were not applied to this entry. This sample gives over 45,000 distinct CDR3 sequences in total; approximately 26% of them show up just once. 2% to 2.5% of the sample goes to the ten largest clones.

Relative to germline, V is missing 1 base and J is missing 7 bases, with 1 base of the junction outside any gene match. The CDR3 sequence holds 13 residues, the cysteine and phenylalanine included. The read is trimmed to its CDR3 DNA, 39 bases read in frame from base 1. CDR1 and CDR2 (SNHLY, FYNNEI) derive from the germline V gene. Here is what the overall study found, with its caveats: Rather than covering whole repertoires, validation in the larger cohort was restricted to a single TCR beta V-J rearrangement. The TCR gene usage of tumor memory CD4+ T cells clustered together with blood and lymph node memory CD4+ cells and with lymph node naive CD4+ cells. The TCR alpha and beta sequences of tumor-infiltrating Tregs showed the greatest overlap with tumor naive CD4+ T cells, followed by blood naive CD4+ T cells.

The rearranged chain carries TRBV2 and TRBJ2-1; TRBD2 lines up with 7 middle nucleotides. The clonotype originates from a female donor with breast cancer. The specimen was tumor-infiltrating Tregs sorted from the breast tumor. The nucleotide sequence is TGTGCCAGCAGTGAAGAAGCGGGAAATGAGCAGTTCTTC. Translated, it reads CASSEEAGNEQFF.